What follows describes a single T cell receptor (beta chain). What it binds is not known. This CDR3 is built from 15 residues. Germline V gene sequence: CDR1 SGHTS, CDR2 YDEGEE. V lost 3 bases to trimming and J lost 1 base; unmatched junction nucleotides: 3. Every one of the patients relapsed after autologous stem cell transplantation (brentuximab vedotin exposure was variable). The data were taken from a study of PD-1 blockade in classical Hodgkin lymphoma. About the research overall: Every 2 weeks, patients had 3 mg/kg nivolumab intravenously.

Whole-study findings and limits: The study found that TCR diversity rose significantly by C4D1 in CD4+ but not CD8+ cells. For complete responders, baseline diversity was comparable to that of newly diagnosed patients. Baseline TCR diversity was reportedly lower in newly diagnosed patients than in healthy donors. It was reported as lower still in relapsed/refractory patients.

Sequenced by immunoSEQ multiplex PCR; TCRdb stores in-frame clones only, minus some. The sample lists some 39,000 clones, about 90% occurring once. The material sequenced was peripheral blood mononuclear cells (PBMCs), taken at baseline. This TCR was recovered from a human donor with classical Hodgkin lymphoma. The chain carries TRBV5-8 and TRBJ2-1, with 8 positions matching TRBD1. The CDR3: CASSYHRGSYNEQFF. The CDR3 DNA sequence: TGTGCCAGCAGCTACCACAGGGGGTCCTACAATGAGCAGTTCTTC.